These 18 T cell receptor beta chains were all obtained from the same sample, sequenced in a study of blood T cell repertoires in COVID-19. Sequenced by immunoSEQ multiplex PCR; TCRdb stores in-frame clones only, minus some. The sample contains approximately 130,000 clones, approximately 84% of which appear only once. The material sequenced was peripheral blood. The receptors shown here come from a woman aged 45 to 65 who had recovered from COVID-19.

The chain joins TRBV7-9 to TRBJ2-2; D may be TRBD1 (5 bases). CDR3 length: 17 residues. The germline V gene has CDR1 SEHNR and CDR2 FQNEAQ (reference sequence). V was cut by 6 bases and J by 3 bases, with 20 bases left in between. The CDR3 bases are TGTGCCAGCAGAACCCCTAGGGGCCGGGCGGACACCGGGGAGCTGTTTTTT. Its translation is CASRTPRGRADTGELFF.

The chain recombines TRBV3-1 (or the pseudogene TRBV3-2) with TRBJ1-1; D is undetermined. V was pared by 1 base and J by 1 base, with 4 bases between. CDR1 is LGHDT, CDR2 YNNKEL, per germline (reference sequence). This CDR3 comprises 13 residues. The DNA of the CDR3 is TGTGCCAGCAGCCAAGTCTGGAACACTGAAGCTTTCTTT. Amino acid sequence: CASSQVWNTEAFF.

About this clone: At one of its ends the junction is not consistent with the germline gene, which may arise from a read error. V gene TRBV27 combines with J gene TRBJ2-3, with 8 bases matching TRBD1. The CDR3 spans 12 residues. Germline V gene sequence: CDR1 MNHEY, CDR2 SMNVEV (reference sequence). CDR3: CASSLGTGTQYF. Here the CDR3 DNA reads TGTGCCAGCAGTCTAGGGACAGGTACGCAGTATTTT.

The genes are TRBV9 and TRBJ1-4, with 8 bases matching TRBD1. The CDR3 consists of 14 residues. Germline CDR1 reads SGDLS; CDR2 reads YYNGEE. Trimming cost V 1 base and J 7 bases; bases outside gene matches: 3. This CDR3 reads CASSVRTGGEKLFF. In DNA, the CDR3 is TGTGCCAGCAGCGTACGAACAGGGGGTGAAAAACTGTTTTTT. The full variable domain, its missing parts supplied by reference TRBV9 and TRBJ1-4, is DSGVTQTPKHLITATGQRVTLRCSPRSGDLSVYWYQQSLDQGLQFLIQYYNGEERAKGNILERFSAQQFPDLHSELNLSSLELGDSALYFCASSVRTGGEKLFFGSGTQLSVL.

The chain recombines TRBV29-1 with TRBJ2-3, with 7 bases that match TRBD2. Germline loops: CDR1 SQVTM, CDR2 ANQGSEA. With 6 bases clipped from V and 6 bases from J, the junction kept 3 bases outside the gene matches. The CDR3 runs 11 residues. The CDR3 region is CSVGLLDTQYF. CDR3 coding DNA: TGCAGCGTGGGACTATTGGATACGCAGTATTTT.

The chain has TRBV4-2 and TRBJ2-1; D possibly corresponds to TRBD2 (6 bases). V dropped 2 bases and J dropped 5 bases, with 13 bases sitting between them. CDR3 length equals 15 residues. Germline lookup yields CDR1 LGHNA and CDR2 YNFKEQ. Written as DNA, the CDR3 is TGTGCCAGCAGCCAAAGGCGGGGACGGAACAATGAGCAGTTCTTC. It encodes CASSQRRGRNNEQFF.

The chain recombines TRBV2 with TRBJ1-4; D remains ambiguous. The CDR3 extends over 12 amino acids. Between the trimmed V and J ends, which lost 7 bases and 3 bases, there was a span of 6 bases. Germline V gene data show CDR1 as SNHLY and CDR2 as FYNNEI. The CDR3 spells CASKGANEKLFF. CDR3 bases: TGTGCCAGCAAAGGAGCTAATGAAAAACTGTTTTTT.

This clone has only a few counts. This chain links TRBV5-6 with TRBJ2-1; weak D call: TRBD1 (5 bases). Trimming removed 4 bases from V and 4 bases from J, with 15 bases in between. CDR3 length equals 15 residues. Germline V lookup: CDR1 SGHDT, CDR2 YYEEEE. CDR3 loop: CASSLLTAGYNEQFF. DNA for the CDR3: TGTGCCAGCAGCCTACTTACCGCAGGGTACAATGAGCAGTTCTTC.

J is TRBJ2-5 and V is TRBV4-3; 8 bases line up with TRBD2. The CDR3 is 15 residues long. V dropped 4 bases and J dropped 4; count of bases not matched to a gene: 8. Germline CDR1 and CDR2: LGHNA and YSLEER. The CDR3 bases are TGCGCCAGCAGCCTATTTACGGGGGGGGGAGAGACCCAGTACTTC. Protein: CASSLFTGGGETQYF.

J is TRBJ1-5 and V is TRBV6-2 or TRBV6-3; D may be TRBD1 (5 bases). There are 15 residues in the CDR3. Trimming removed 2 bases from V and 4 bases from J, with 12 bases in between. In germline, CDR1 is MNHEY, CDR2 SVGEGT. The CDR3 is CASSYGTGLNQPQHF. The DNA for the CDR3 is TGTGCCAGCAGTTACGGAACAGGCCTTAATCAGCCCCAGCATTTT.

In DNA, the CDR3 is TGTGCCAGCAGCTTAGGGGGCAGCGAAGAGACCCAGTACTTC. This sequence encodes CASSLGGSEETQYF. This chain uses TRBV7-3 with TRBJ2-5, with a tentative D call TRBD1 (6 bases). The CDR3 extends over 14 amino acids. Germline CDR1 SGHTA, CDR2 FQGTGA. V lost 2 bases to trimming and J lost 3 bases, with 10 bases between them.

The chain links TRBV2 to TRBJ1-4; perhaps TRBD1 as D (5 bases). Per germline, CDR1 SNHLY and CDR2 FYNNEI. The CDR3 runs 13 residues. Deletions cut 11 bases from V and 4 bases from J, with 14 bases between. CDR3: CAERQQGNEKLFF. The CDR3 nucleotides are TGTGCCGAACGACAGCAGGGTAATGAAAAACTGTTTTTT.

The chain employs TRBV2 and TRBJ1-2; the match to TRBD1 covers 7 bases. Looked up from germline, CDR1 is SNHLY and CDR2 is FYNNEI. The length of the CDR3 is 17 residues. The junction had 16 bases not matched to a gene; V was cut back by 2 bases and J by 7 bases. The CDR3 nucleotides read TGTGCCAGCAGTGAATCGTTCGGACAGGTCCAGACGGGTGGCTACACCTTC. Translation gives CASSESFGQVQTGGYTF.

V and J are TRBV5-1 and TRBJ2-2; D may be TRBD2 (6 bases). The CDR3 loop spans 15 amino acids. V lost 4 bases, J lost 5 bases, and 15 bases lay in between. The germline V gene encodes CDR1 SGHRS and CDR2 YFSETQ. In DNA form, the CDR3 reads TGCGCCAGCAGCGCTGAGGGAGGCGGGACCGGGGAGCTGTTTTTT. Its protein product is CASSAEGGGTGELFF.

V and J are TRBV20-1 and TRBJ1-1; tentatively, D is TRBD1 (5 bases). CDR1 is DFQATT, CDR2 SNEGSKA, per germline (reference sequence). The V gene lost 7 bases and the J gene lost 8 bases, with 14 bases spanning the gap. This CDR3 is built from 11 residues. As DNA, the CDR3 is TGCAGTGGGACCCTTCAGGGAGAAGCTTTCTTT. It encodes CSGTLQGEAFF.

The chain has TRBV18 and TRBJ1-1; possible D gene TRBD1, 5 bases. This CDR3 contains 16 residues. Per the germline V gene, CDR1 is KGHSH and CDR2 is LQKENI. The V end lost 2 bases, the J end lost 0 bases, and 13 bases lay between the germline ends. CDR3 nucleotide sequence: TGTGCCAGCTCACCAGACGGACACCGATTGAACACTGAAGCTTTCTTT. It translates to CASSPDGHRLNTEAFF.

This chain links TRBV18 with TRBJ1-2; D not certain. This CDR3 has 14 residues. Trimming took off 2 bases at V and 6 bases at J, with 13 bases between the two ends. Germline V gives CDR1 KGHSH, CDR2 LQKENI. Here the CDR3 DNA reads TGTGCCAGCTCACCAGGTCGAGGTATGGATGGCTACACCTTC. The encoded protein is CASSPGRGMDGYTF.

The chain couples TRBV28 to TRBJ2-1; D gene ambiguous. The germline V and J ends were trimmed by 6 bases and 9 bases, with 15 bases remaining between them. Germline values: CDR1 MDHEN, CDR2 SYDVKM. The CDR3 spans 13 residues. The CDR3 region is CASRHTASGEQFF. The CDR3 DNA reads TGTGCCAGCAGGCATACAGCATCCGGTGAGCAGTTCTTC.